This TCR beta chain was sequenced in a study of cytomegalovirus exposure and HLA in healthy donors. Overall study findings and caveats: Analyzed later, most CMV-associated TCR beta chains appeared HLA-restricted. V- and J-gene trimming in TCR beta was tied to a missense DCLRE1C variant by an analysis performed later.

The length of the CDR3 is 13 residues. V dropped 7 bases and J dropped 5 bases, with 12 bases sitting between them. CDR1 and CDR2 (germline): SNHLY, FYNNEI. Amplification used 60 Vbeta primers and 13 Jbeta primers. The assay was immunoSEQ multiplex PCR, and TCRdb's table has in-frame clones only and misses some. The repertoire holds approximately 120,000 clones, with about 81% as singletons. This clone was seen only once. The antigen remains undetermined. This receptor was obtained from a woman aged 25 to 39 in good health and CMV-seronegative. The V and J genes are TRBV2 and TRBJ1-5; D not certain. The sequenced sample consisted of PBMCs. The CDR3 reads CASTYRVDQPQHF. The CDR3 DNA follows: TGTGCCAGCACTTACCGGGTTGATCAGCCCCAGCATTTT.